A single sample is the source of the 4 T cell receptor beta chains below, sequenced in a study of OX40 agonist ivuxolimab in advanced cancers. Assay used: immunoSEQ multiplex PCR; TCRdb lists only in-frame clones, some missing. The table has under 20,000 clones, approximately 87% seen once; the top ten hold 16%. The sample in question was CD4+ or CD8+ T cells sorted from blood, obtained in a trial of the OX40 agonist ivuxolimab. The receptors here all came from an adult with an advanced solid tumor such as melanoma, head and neck, liver or kidney cancer.

The CDR3 nucleotides read TGCGCCAGCAGCCCAGGACAGGGGGCCCCGAACACCATATATTTT. This translates into CASSPGQGAPNTIYF. J is TRBJ1-3 and V is TRBV5-1; 11 positions agree with TRBD1. The CDR3 totals 15 residues. Germline V gives CDR1 SGHRS, CDR2 YFSETQ. Losses at the gene ends were 4 bases for V and 7 bases for J; bases not matched to a gene: 7.

The J gene is TRBJ1-2, the V gene TRBV6-5; D not certain. The germline V gene encodes CDR1 MNHEY and CDR2 SVGAGI. CDR3 length: 11 amino acids. CDR3 sequence reads: CSAGRVYGYTF. The CDR3 coding sequence is TGTTCCGCCGGACGCGTCTATGGCTACACCTTC.

This clone was picked up one time. The sample contains more than one DNA sequence encoding this CDR3. The chain uses TRBV18 and TRBJ2-3, with 9 bases fitting TRBD1. This CDR3 spans 15 amino acids. V gave up 3 bases and J gave up 4 bases; unmatched junction bases: 5. Germline V lookup: CDR1 KGHSH, CDR2 LQKENI. DNA of the CDR3: TGTGCCAGCTCACCGCCGGGACAGGGTTCAGATACGCAGTATTTT. Translating gives CASSPPGQGSDTQYF. Full variable domain (missing parts from reference TRBV18 and TRBJ2-3): NAGVMQNPRHLVRRRGQEARLRCSPMKGHSHVYWYRQLPEEGLKFMVYLQKENIIDESGMPKERFSAEFPKEGPSILRIQQVVRGDSAAYFCASSPPGQGSDTQYFGPGTRLTVL.

This chain uses TRBV4-3 with TRBJ1-2; TRBD1 might be the D (6 bases). Germline V gene sequence: CDR1 LGHNA, CDR2 YSLEER. This CDR3 is 16 amino acids long. The V end was cut by 4 bases, the J end by 6 bases, with 21 bases between. The CDR3 sequence: CASSPREQGKVDGYTF. The CDR3 region has the DNA TGCGCCAGCAGCCCAAGGGAACAGGGTAAAGTCGATGGCTACACCTTC.